This TCR beta chain was observed in a study of early T cells in non-severe SARS-CoV-2 infection. Study information: It was bulk RNA from unsorted whole blood that was sequenced, and the chains were unpaired.

The CDR3 totals 14 residues. CDR1 SEHNR and CDR2 FQNEAQ come from the germline V gene (reference sequence). The V gene lost 5 bases and the J gene lost 0 bases, with 8 bases spanning the gap. Attached unique molecular identifiers marked individual cDNA molecules. One entry per CDR3 protein, called by TCRdb with MiXCR from the 5' RACE reads. The profile shows under 60,000 distinct CDR3 sequences, 5.6% of them singletons. At least ten counts were recorded for this clonotype. The sequenced sample was whole blood. The source of this sequence is an adult who was a healthcare worker with PCR-confirmed SARS-CoV-2 infection or an uninfected control (not recorded which). The rearrangement links TRBV7-9 to TRBJ2-1; D gene uncertain. CDR3 nucleotides: TGTGCCAGCAGCCCCACGTCCTCCTACAATGAGCAGTTCTTC. As protein: CASSPTSSYNEQFF.